This TCR beta chain came from a study of radiotherapy plus CTLA-4 blockade in lung cancer. Study details: Objective responses occurred in around 20% of patients; about 34% had disease control. Notes on the study in general: The study found tumor-derived TCR clones expanded in blood after radiotherapy plus ipilimumab. Reportedly, early blood T cell clone dynamics best predicted response, with interferon-beta.

Deletions cut 4 bases from V and 5 bases from J, with 15 bases between. The CDR3 is 14 residues long. The germline CDR1 and CDR2 sequences are SGHDT and YYEEEE. To note about this clone: Antigen unknown.

This table comes from immunoSEQ multiplex PCR, and its TCRdb copy is limited to in-frame clones, with some not included. Altogether about 45,000 clones are present, approximately 79% being singletons, with the ten largest covering roughly 7.6%. The TCR sequence derives from a human donor with non-small cell lung cancer who had stable disease on radiotherapy plus ipilimumab. The chain combines TRBV5-6 with TRBJ2-5, with D tentatively TRBD2 (5 bases). The source was peripheral blood, collected from a patient treated with radiotherapy plus ipilimumab. The DNA for the CDR3 is TGTGCCAGCAGCGTTTTACTAGTTGACGAGACCCAGTACTTC. Its protein is CASSVLLVDETQYF.